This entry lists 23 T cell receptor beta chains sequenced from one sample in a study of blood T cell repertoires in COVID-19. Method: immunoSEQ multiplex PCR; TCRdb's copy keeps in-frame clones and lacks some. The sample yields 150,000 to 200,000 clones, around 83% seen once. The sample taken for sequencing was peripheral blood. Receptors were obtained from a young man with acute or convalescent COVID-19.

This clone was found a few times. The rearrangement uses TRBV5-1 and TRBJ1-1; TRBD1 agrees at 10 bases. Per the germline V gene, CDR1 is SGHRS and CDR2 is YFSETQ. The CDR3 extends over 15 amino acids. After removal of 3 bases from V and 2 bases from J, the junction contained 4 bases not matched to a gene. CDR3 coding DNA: TGCGCCAGCAGCTCCAGGACAGGGGGAAACACTGAAGCTTTCTTT. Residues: CASSSRTGGNTEAFF.

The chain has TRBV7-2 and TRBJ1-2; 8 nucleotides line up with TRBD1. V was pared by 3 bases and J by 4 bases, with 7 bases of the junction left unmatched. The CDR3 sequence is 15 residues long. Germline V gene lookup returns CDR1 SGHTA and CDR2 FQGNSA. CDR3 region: CASSFHQGAGYGYTF. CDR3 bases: TGTGCCAGCAGCTTTCACCAGGGGGCGGGCTATGGCTACACCTTC.

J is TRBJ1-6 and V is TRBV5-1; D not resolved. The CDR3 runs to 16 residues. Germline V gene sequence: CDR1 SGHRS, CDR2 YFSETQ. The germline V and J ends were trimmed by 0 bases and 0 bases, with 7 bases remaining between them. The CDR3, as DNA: TGCGCCAGCAGCTTGGGAGGGAGCTCCTATAATTCACCCCTCCACTTT. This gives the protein CASSLGGSSYNSPLHF.

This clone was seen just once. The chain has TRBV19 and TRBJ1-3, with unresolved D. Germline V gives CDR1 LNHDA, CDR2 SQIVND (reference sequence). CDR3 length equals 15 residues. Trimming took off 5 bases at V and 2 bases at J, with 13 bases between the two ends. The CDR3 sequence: CASSPQRGTGNTIYF. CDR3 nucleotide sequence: TGTGCCAGTAGTCCACAGCGGGGAACTGGAAACACCATATATTTT.

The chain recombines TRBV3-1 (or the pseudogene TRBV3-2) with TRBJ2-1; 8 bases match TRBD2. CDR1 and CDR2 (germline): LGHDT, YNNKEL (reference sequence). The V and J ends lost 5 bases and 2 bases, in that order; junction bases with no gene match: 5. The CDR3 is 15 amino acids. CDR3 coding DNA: TGTGCCAGCAGCTCAACTAGCGGTGCCTACAATGAGCAGTTCTTC. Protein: CASSSTSGAYNEQFF.

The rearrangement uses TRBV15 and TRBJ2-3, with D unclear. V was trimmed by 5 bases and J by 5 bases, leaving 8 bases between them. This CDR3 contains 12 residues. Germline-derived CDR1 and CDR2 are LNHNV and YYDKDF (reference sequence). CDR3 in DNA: TGTGCCACCAGCCGGGTGCTAGATACGCAGTATTTT. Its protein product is CATSRVLDTQYF.

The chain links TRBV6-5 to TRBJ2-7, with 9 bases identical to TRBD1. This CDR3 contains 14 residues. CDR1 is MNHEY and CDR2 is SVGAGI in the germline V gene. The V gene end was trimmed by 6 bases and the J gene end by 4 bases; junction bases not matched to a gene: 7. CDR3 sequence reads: CASRGQGPKYEQYV. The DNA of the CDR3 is TGTGCCAGCAGAGGACAGGGGCCCAAATACGAGCAGTACGTC.

This chain's CDR3 is CATSRDRGRGDEQYF. In DNA form, the CDR3 reads TGTGCCACCAGCAGAGATCGGGGCAGGGGAGACGAGCAGTACTTC. This chain connects TRBV15 to TRBJ2-7; weak D call: TRBD1 (6 bases). V lost 0 bases and J lost 5, with 14 bases in between. The CDR3 spans 15 residues. CDR1 is LNHNV, CDR2 YYDKDF, per germline (reference sequence).

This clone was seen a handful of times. CDR3 in amino acids: CASSAAGAGETQYF. The CDR3 nucleotides read TGTGCCAGCAGCGCCGCGGGGGCCGGGGAGACCCAGTACTTC. The chain links TRBV9 to TRBJ2-5; TRBD2 is a possible D gene (7 bases). Germline values: CDR1 SGDLS, CDR2 YYNGEE. The CDR3 totals 14 residues. V lost 3 bases, J lost 5 bases, and 14 bases lay in between.

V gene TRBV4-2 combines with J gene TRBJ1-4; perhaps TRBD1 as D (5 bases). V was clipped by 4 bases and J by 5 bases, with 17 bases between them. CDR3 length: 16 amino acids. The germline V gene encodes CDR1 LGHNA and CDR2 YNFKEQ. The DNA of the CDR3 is TGTGCCAGCAGCCCCGGTATATTACAGGCGAATGAAAAACTGTTTTTT. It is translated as CASSPGILQANEKLFF.

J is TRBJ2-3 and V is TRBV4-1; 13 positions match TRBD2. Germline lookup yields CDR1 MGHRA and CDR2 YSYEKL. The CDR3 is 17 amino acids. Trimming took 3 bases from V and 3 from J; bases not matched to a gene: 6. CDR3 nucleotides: TGCGCCAGCAGCCAGGACGGACTAGCGGGGGTTACAGATACGCAGTATTTT. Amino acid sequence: CASSQDGLAGVTDTQYF.

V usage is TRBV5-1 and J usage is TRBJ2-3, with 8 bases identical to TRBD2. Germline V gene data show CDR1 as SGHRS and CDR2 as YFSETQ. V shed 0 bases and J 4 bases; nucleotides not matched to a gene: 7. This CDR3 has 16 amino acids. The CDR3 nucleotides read TGCGCCAGCAGCTTGGGGCTCCTTAGCGGGGCAGATACGCAGTATTTT. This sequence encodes CASSLGLLSGADTQYF.

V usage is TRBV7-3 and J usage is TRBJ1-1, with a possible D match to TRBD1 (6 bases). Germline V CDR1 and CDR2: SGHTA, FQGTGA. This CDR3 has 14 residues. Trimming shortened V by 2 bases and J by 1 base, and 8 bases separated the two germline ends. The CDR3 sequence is CASSLLGQNTEAFF. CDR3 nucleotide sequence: TGTGCCAGCAGCTTACTGGGACAGAACACTGAAGCTTTCTTT. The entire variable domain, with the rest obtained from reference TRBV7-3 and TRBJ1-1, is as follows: GAGVSQTPSNKVTEKGKYVELRCDPISGHTALYWYRQSLGQGPEFLIYFQGTGAADDSGLPNDRFFAVRPEGSVSTLKIQRTERGDSAVYLCASSLLGQNTEAFFGQGTRLTVV.

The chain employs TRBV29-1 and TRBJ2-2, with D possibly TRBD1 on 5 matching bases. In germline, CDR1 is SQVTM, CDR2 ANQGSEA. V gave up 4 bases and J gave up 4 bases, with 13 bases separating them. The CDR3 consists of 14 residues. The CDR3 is CSVGRPGSTGELFF. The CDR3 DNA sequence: TGCAGCGTTGGCCGGCCAGGGTCCACCGGGGAGCTGTTTTTT.

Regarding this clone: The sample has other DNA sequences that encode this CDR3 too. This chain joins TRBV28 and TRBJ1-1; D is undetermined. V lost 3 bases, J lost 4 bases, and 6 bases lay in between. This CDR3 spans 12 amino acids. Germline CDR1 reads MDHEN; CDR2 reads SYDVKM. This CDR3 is CASSFGGTEAFF. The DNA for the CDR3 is TGTGCCAGCAGTTTCGGCGGCACTGAAGCTTTCTTT.

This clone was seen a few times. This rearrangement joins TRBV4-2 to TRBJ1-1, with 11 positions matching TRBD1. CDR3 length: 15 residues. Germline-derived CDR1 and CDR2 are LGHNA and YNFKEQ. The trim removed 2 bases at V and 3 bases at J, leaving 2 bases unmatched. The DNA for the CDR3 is TGTGCCAGCAGCCAACCGGGACAGGGGGACACTGAAGCTTTCTTT. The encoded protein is CASSQPGQGDTEAFF.

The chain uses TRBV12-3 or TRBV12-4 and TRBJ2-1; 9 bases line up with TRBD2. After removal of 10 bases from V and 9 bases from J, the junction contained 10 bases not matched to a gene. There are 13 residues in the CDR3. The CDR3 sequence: CAITGTSPAEQFF. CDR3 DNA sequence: TGTGCCATAACCGGGACTAGCCCCGCTGAGCAGTTCTTC.

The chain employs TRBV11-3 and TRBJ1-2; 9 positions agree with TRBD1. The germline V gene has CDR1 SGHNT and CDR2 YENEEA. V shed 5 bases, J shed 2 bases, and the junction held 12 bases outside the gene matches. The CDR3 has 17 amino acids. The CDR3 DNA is TGTGCCAGCAGCCCCGCCAACGGGACAGGGTGGAACTATGGCTACACCTTC. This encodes CASSPANGTGWNYGYTF. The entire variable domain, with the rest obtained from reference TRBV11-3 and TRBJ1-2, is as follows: EAGVVQSPRYKIIEKKQPVAFWCNPISGHNTLYWYLQNLGQGPELLIRYENEEAVDDSQLPKDRFSAERLKGVDSTLKIQPAELGDSAVYLCASSPANGTGWNYGYTFGSGTRLTVV.

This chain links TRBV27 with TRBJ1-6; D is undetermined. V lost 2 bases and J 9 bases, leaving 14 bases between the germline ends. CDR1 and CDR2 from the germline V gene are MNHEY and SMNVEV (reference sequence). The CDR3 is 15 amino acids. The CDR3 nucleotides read TGTGCCAGCAGTTTAGAATGGAGGGAGGGTTCACCCCTCCACTTT. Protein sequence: CASSLEWREGSPLHF.

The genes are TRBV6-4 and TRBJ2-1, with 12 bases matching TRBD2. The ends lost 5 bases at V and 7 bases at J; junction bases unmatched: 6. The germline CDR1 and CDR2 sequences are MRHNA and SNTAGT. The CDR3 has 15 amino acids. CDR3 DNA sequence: TGTGCCAGCAGTCCCACTGGGACTAGCGGGAATGAGCAGTTCTTC. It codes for CASSPTGTSGNEQFF.

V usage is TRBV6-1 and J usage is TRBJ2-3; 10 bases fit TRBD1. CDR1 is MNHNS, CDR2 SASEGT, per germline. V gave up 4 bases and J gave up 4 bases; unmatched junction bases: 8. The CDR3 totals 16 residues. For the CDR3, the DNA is TGTGCCAGCAGTGCGGAGACAGGGGGCGGCGCAGATACGCAGTATTTT. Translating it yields CASSAETGGGADTQYF.

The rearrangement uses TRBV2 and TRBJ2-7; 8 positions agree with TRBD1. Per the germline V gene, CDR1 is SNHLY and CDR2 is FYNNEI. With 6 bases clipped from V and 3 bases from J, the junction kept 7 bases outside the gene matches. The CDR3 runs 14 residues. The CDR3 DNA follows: TGTGCCAGCAGAACAACAGGGGGGTACTACGAGCAGTACTTC. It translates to CASRTTGGYYEQYF. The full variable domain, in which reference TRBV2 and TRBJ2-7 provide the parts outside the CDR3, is EPEVTQTPSHQVTQMGQEVILRCVPISNHLYFYWYRQILGQKVEFLVSFYNNEISEKSEIFDDQFSVERPDGSNFTLKIRSTKLEDSAMYFCASRTTGGYYEQYFGPGTRLTVT.

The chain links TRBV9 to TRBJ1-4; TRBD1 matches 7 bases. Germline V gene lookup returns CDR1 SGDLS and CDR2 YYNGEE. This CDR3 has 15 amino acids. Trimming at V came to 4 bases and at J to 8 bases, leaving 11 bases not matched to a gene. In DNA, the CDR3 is TGTGCCAGCAGCCTGAGGACAGGCGCTCAGGAAAAACTGTTTTTT. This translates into CASSLRTGAQEKLFF.